The 15 T cell receptor beta chains below all came from one sample that was sequenced in a study of shared clonotypes between healthy human individuals. Assay used: immunoSEQ multiplex PCR; TCRdb lists only in-frame clones, some missing. The table shows about 380,000 clones, with 96% occurring only once. The sample was memory CD8+ T cells sorted from blood. Documented subset: CD45RO+ cells pooled with CCR7-negative TemRA cells. These receptors all come from a man younger than 40 in good health.

This clone occurred once. The rearrangement links TRBV6-1 to TRBJ2-7, with D hard to call. This CDR3 spans 11 amino acids. CDR1 is MNHNS and CDR2 is SASEGT in the germline V gene. V lost 6 bases and J lost 4, with 7 bases in between. CDR3 bases: TGTGCCAGCAGCACCTCATACGAGCAGTACTTC. Its protein product is CASSTSYEQYF.

The J gene is TRBJ2-1, the V gene TRBV4-1; 7 nucleotides line up with TRBD2. Trimming took 6 bases from V and 2 from J; bases not matched to a gene: 7. This CDR3 is built from 15 residues. Germline CDR1 is MGHRA and CDR2 is YSYEKL. The DNA for the CDR3 is TGCGCCAGCAGGGTTAGCGGGTCGACCTACAATGAGCAGTTCTTC. Translating it yields CASRVSGSTYNEQFF.

The V and J genes are TRBV6-5 and TRBJ1-2; a weak D match, TRBD1 (6 bases). The CDR3 covers 14 residues. V lost 0 bases and J 4 bases, leaving 9 bases between the germline ends. Germline V gene data show CDR1 as MNHEY and CDR2 as SVGAGI. The CDR3 coding sequence is TGTGCCAGCAGTTACTCGACAGGAGTCTATGGCTACACCTTC. This gives the protein CASSYSTGVYGYTF.

This sequence joins TRBV5-1 and TRBJ2-3; D is possibly TRBD1 or TRBD2 (5 bases each). This CDR3 comprises 16 residues. Trimming left V 2 bases short and J 1 base short, with 14 bases between. The germline V gene encodes CDR1 SGHRS and CDR2 YFSETQ. CDR3 in DNA: TGCGCCAGCAGCTTTGAGAGGGGCCGGGGCACAGATACGCAGTATTTT. This gives the protein CASSFERGRGTDTQYF.

The DNA for the CDR3 is TGTGCCAGCAGCTTAGAGTTCGGGGGGCCGCGCCACGAGCAGTACTTC. This encodes CASSLEFGGPRHEQYF. The chain uses TRBV11-2 and TRBJ2-7; a possible D gene is TRBD2 (7 bases). V was shortened by 0 bases and J by 5 bases, with 17 bases between the two germline ends. The CDR3 has 16 amino acids. The germline CDR1 and CDR2 sequences are SGHAT and FQNNGV.

This chain uses TRBV25-1 with TRBJ2-1; 7 bases agree with TRBD2. CDR1 is MGHDK and CDR2 is SYGVNS in the germline V gene. CDR3 length: 16 residues. V was clipped by 3 bases and J by 0 bases; unmatched bases: 5. The CDR3 sequence: CASSESSGPSYNEQFF. CDR3 nucleotides: TGTGCCAGCAGTGAGTCTAGCGGTCCCTCCTACAATGAGCAGTTCTTC.

Only one count was recorded for this clone. V usage is TRBV2 and J usage is TRBJ2-7; D might be TRBD1 (6 bases). V lost 9 bases to trimming and J lost 1 base, with 25 bases between them. This CDR3 comprises 17 residues. The germline V gene has CDR1 SNHLY and CDR2 FYNNEI. CDR3 nucleotide sequence: TGTGCCAGTGCATTTATGCCGGGACAAGGCCCTTCCTACGAGCAGTACTTC. Translating it yields CASAFMPGQGPSYEQYF.

The chain recombines TRBV5-4 with TRBJ2-1, with D perhaps TRBD1 (6 bases). Trimming left V 2 bases short and J 7 bases short, with 22 bases between. CDR3 size: 17 residues. Germline CDR1 and CDR2: SGHNT and YYREEE (reference sequence). The CDR3 DNA is TGTGCCAGCAGCTTTTTCGCCCCTAATTTCAGGGGTAATGAGCAGTTCTTC. Encoded protein: CASSFFAPNFRGNEQFF.

This chain uses TRBV10-1 with TRBJ2-7, with TRBD2 matching 10 bases. The CDR3 sequence is 15 residues long. J was trimmed by 2 bases and V by 6 bases; bases with no gene match: 7. Germline V gene lookup returns CDR1 WNHNN and CDR2 SYGVQD (reference sequence). CDR3 in DNA: TGCGCCAGCAGGGCCCTAGCGGGAGTTACCTACGAGCAGTACTTC. Protein: CASRALAGVTYEQYF.

In nucleotides, the CDR3 is TGTGCCAGCAGCCCTACTTGGACTAGCGGGGACAATGAGCAGTTCTTC. It specifies CASSPTWTSGDNEQFF. The genes are TRBV11-2 and TRBJ2-1; TRBD2 matches at 12 bases. Germline CDR1 reads SGHAT; CDR2 reads FQNNGV. V shed 5 bases, J shed 5 bases, and the junction held 7 bases outside the gene matches. This CDR3 is built from 16 residues.

The chain links TRBV15 to TRBJ1-5, with 7 bases that match TRBD1. Looked up from germline, CDR1 is LNHNV and CDR2 is YYDKDF (reference sequence). V gave up 1 base and J gave up 5 bases; unmatched junction bases: 5. The CDR3 length is 15 residues. The CDR3 DNA reads as TGTGCCACCAGCAGAGTTGACAGGGCGGATCAGCCCCAGCATTTT. It codes for CATSRVDRADQPQHF.

The rearrangement joins TRBV11-2 to TRBJ2-3; 13 bases agree with TRBD2. V trimming: 6 bases; J trimming: 14 bases; junction bases outside the gene matches: 8. Germline loops: CDR1 SGHAT, CDR2 FQNNGV. This CDR3 is built from 13 residues. CDR3 nucleotides: TGTGCCAGCAGACCACTAGCGGGAGGGCCCGGGTATTTT. Protein sequence: CASRPLAGGPGYF.

This sequence joins TRBV2 and TRBJ1-2, with 7 bases identical to TRBD1. Germline CDR1 is SNHLY and CDR2 is FYNNEI. V dropped 4 bases and J dropped 5; count of bases not matched to a gene: 7. CDR3 size: 14 residues. The CDR3: CASSGTGKTYGYTF. The CDR3 bases are TGTGCCAGCAGTGGGACAGGCAAAACTTATGGCTACACCTTC. Full variable domain (rest looked up from reference TRBV2 and TRBJ1-2): EPEVTQTPSHQVTQMGQEVILRCVPISNHLYFYWYRQILGQKVEFLVSFYNNEISEKSEIFDDQFSVERPDGSNFTLKIRSTKLEDSAMYFCASSGTGKTYGYTFGSGTRLTVV.

J is TRBJ2-2 and V is TRBV9; D is unresolved. CDR3 length: 14 residues. Germline loops: CDR1 SGDLS, CDR2 YYNGEE. The V and J ends lost 0 bases and 2 bases respectively, with 5 bases between them. CDR3 region: CASSVVANTGELFF. The CDR3 coding sequence is TGTGCCAGCAGCGTAGTGGCAAACACCGGGGAGCTGTTTTTT.

V is TRBV10-3 and J is TRBJ2-1; D unresolved. The CDR3 runs 12 residues. V was clipped by 3 bases and J by 9 bases, with 9 bases between them. Germline CDR1 and CDR2: ENHRY and SYGVKD. The CDR3 sequence is CAISDGWGEQFF. The CDR3 nucleotides read TGTGCCATCAGTGACGGGTGGGGTGAGCAGTTCTTC.